This TCR beta chain is from a study of shared clonotypes between healthy human individuals. Points from the study as a whole: A small donor pool kept down the genetic and exposure-history diversity that was represented.

Repertoires were generated with immunoSEQ multiplex PCR, while TCRdb's copy carries only in-frame clones and drops some. The sample includes 450,000 to 500,000 clones, about 82% of them seen just once. This CDR3 contains 18 residues. Notes on this clone: The antigen is not known.

Sequencing input: PBMCs. The chain couples TRBV1 to TRBJ2-3; the D call TRBD2 from the table was never checked on the DNA. TRBV1 is marked as a pseudogene. This TCR was sampled from a middle-aged woman in good health. Some clones in this sample may be carry-over from other donors' samples. CDR3 in amino acids: CTSSPPFSGRVGADTQYF. Written as DNA, the CDR3 is TGCACCAGCAGCCCACCCTTTAGCGGGAGGGTTGGGGCAGATACGCAGTATTTT.